Below, 5 T cell receptor beta chains from the same sample are listed, as sequenced in a study of T cell responses to AZD1222 COVID-19 vaccine. Sequencing was performed with immunoSEQ multiplex PCR; in TCRdb, only in-frame clones are kept and a portion is missing. Of roughly 130,000 clones listed, roughly 90% are singletons. The material sequenced was peripheral blood, taken on day 0 of AZD1222 vaccination. The receptors come from an adult in good health.

This clone has a handful of counts. This chain links TRBV27 with TRBJ2-2, with D perhaps matching TRBD2 (8 bases). The CDR3 spans 16 residues. V was pared by 5 bases and J by 5 bases, with 18 bases between. Germline V gene data show CDR1 as MNHEY and CDR2 as SMNVEV (reference sequence). The CDR3 is CASSTREGAWTGELFF. The CDR3 region has the DNA TGTGCCAGCAGTACCCGGGAGGGGGCATGGACCGGGGAGCTGTTTTTT.

The gene calls are TRBV18 and TRBJ2-7; D unresolved. The germline gives CDR1 KGHSH, CDR2 LQKENI. The V and J ends lost 0 bases and 2 bases respectively, with 8 bases between them. The CDR3 runs 14 residues. In DNA form, the CDR3 reads TGTGCCAGCTCACCACCGACTCCGCCCTACGAGCAGTACTTC. Translation gives CASSPPTPPYEQYF.

The V and J genes are TRBV11-2 and TRBJ2-7; weak D call: TRBD2 (5 bases). The germline V gene encodes CDR1 SGHAT and CDR2 FQNNGV. The CDR3 has 16 residues. The V and J ends lost 3 bases and 6 bases respectively, with 21 bases between them. This CDR3 reads CASSFITERLRFEQYF. The CDR3 bases are TGTGCCAGCAGCTTTATCACAGAACGACTACGATTCGAGCAGTACTTC.

The V call is TRBV15, the J call TRBJ2-6; a possible D gene is TRBD1 (5 bases). The CDR3 contains 18 residues. Germline assignment: CDR1 LNHNV and CDR2 YYDKDF (reference sequence). The V end lost 0 bases, the J end lost 0 bases, and 12 bases lay between the germline ends. CDR3 DNA: TGTGCCACCAGCAGAGAGCTTCTCGACAGCTCTGGGGCCAACGTCCTGACTTTC. Translating it yields CATSRELLDSSGANVLTF. Supplemented by reference TRBV15 and TRBJ2-6, the full variable domain reads DAMVIQNPRYQVTQFGKPVTLSCSQTLNHNVMYWYQQKSSQAPKLLFHYYDKDFNNEADTPDNFQSRRPNTSFCFLDIRSPGLGDTAMYLCATSRELLDSSGANVLTFGAGSRLTVL.

This chain connects TRBV2 to TRBJ1-5; 8 bases fit TRBD1. The CDR3 is 15 amino acids. V gave up 1 base and J gave up 4 bases; unmatched junction bases: 3. Germline loops: CDR1 SNHLY, CDR2 FYNNEI. The CDR3 DNA is TGTGCCAGCAGTGAAGGACAGGGGATGAATCAGCCCCAGCATTTT. It codes for CASSEGQGMNQPQHF.